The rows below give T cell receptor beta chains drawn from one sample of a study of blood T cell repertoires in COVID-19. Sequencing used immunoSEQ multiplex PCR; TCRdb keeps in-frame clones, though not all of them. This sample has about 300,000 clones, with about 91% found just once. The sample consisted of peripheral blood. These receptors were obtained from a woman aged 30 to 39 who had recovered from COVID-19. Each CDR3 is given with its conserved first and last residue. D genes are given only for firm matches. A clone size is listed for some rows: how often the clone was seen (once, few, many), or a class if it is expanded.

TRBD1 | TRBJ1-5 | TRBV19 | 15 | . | CASIPGTGSNQPQHF | TGTGCCAGTATTCCCGGGACAGGGAGCAATCAGCCCCAGCATTTT
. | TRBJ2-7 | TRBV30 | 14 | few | CAWSVWGGLREQYF | TGTGCCTGGAGTGTGTGGGGTGGACTGAGAGAGCAGTACTTC
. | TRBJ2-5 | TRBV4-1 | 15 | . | CASSRGGLVEETQYF | TGCGCCAGCAGCCGCGGCGGGCTCGTCGAAGAGACCCAGTACTTC
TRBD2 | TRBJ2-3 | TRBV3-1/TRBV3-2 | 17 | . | CASSQEGAWTSENTQYF | TGTGCCAGCAGCCAAGAAGGCGCCTGGACTAGCGAGAATACGCAGTATTTT
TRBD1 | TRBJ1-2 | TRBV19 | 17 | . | CASSIDRRGGADYGYTF | TGTGCCAGTAGTATAGATCGAAGAGGGGGCGCGGACTATGGCTACACCTTC
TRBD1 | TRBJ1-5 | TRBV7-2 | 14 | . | CASSLGQGGQPQHF | TGTGCCAGCAGCTTAGGACAGGGTGGTCAGCCCCAGCATTTT
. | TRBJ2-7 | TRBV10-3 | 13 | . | CASRTENSYEQYF | TGTGCCAGCAGGACAGAAAATTCCTACGAGCAGTACTTC
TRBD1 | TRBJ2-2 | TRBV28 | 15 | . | CASRAGTGDTGELFF | TGTGCCAGCAGAGCCGGGACAGGCGACACCGGGGAGCTGTTTTTT
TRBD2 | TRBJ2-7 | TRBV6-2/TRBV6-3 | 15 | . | CASSYSTSGGYEQYF | TGTGCCAGCAGTTACTCGACTAGCGGAGGTTACGAGCAGTACTTC
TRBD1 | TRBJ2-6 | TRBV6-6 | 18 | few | CASSLLWTGPSGANVLTF | TGTGCCAGCAGTCTCCTCTGGACAGGTCCCTCTGGGGCCAACGTCCTGACTTTC
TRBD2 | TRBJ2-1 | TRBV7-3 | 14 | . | CASSLMTSGDEQFF | TGTGCCAGCAGCTTAATGACTAGCGGCGATGAGCAGTTCTTC
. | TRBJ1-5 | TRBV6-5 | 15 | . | CASRARADSNQPQHF | TGTGCCAGCAGAGCCAGGGCGGATAGCAATCAGCCCCAGCATTTT
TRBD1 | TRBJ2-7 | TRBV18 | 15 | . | CASSPRGQGTYEQYF | TGTGCCAGCTCACCAAGAGGACAGGGAACCTACGAGCAGTACTTC
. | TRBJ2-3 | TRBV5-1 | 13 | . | CASSLRETDTQYF | TGCGCCAGCAGCTTACGGGAAACAGATACGCAGTATTTT
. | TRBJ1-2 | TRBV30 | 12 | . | CAWTRTTYGYTF | TGTGCCTGGACTCGGACAACCTATGGCTACACCTTC
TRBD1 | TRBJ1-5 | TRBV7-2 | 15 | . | CASSLRTGPNQPQHF | TGTGCCAGCAGCCTTCGGACAGGGCCTAATCAGCCCCAGCATTTT
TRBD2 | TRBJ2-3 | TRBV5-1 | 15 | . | CASHVIGAGADTQYF | TGCGCCAGCCACGTAATCGGGGCGGGGGCAGATACGCAGTATTTT
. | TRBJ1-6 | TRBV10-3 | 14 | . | CAISESSDSQPLHF | TGTGCCATCAGTGAGTCGTCGGACAGCCAACCCCTCCACTTT
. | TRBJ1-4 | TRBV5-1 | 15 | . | CASSEIGASLGALFF | TGCGCCAGCAGCGAGATAGGTGCCAGCCTGGGAGCACTGTTTTTT
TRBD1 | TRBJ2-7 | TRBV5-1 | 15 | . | CASSLGTGSSYEQYF | TGCGCCAGCAGCTTGGGGACAGGGAGCTCCTACGAGCAGTACTTC
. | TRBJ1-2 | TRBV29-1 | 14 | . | CSSGGDNTNYGYTF | TGCAGCTCTGGGGGGGATAATACTAACTATGGCTACACCTTC
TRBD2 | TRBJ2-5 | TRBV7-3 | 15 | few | CASSFVAGGQETQYF | TGTGCCAGCAGCTTCGTGGCGGGGGGACAAGAGACCCAGTACTTC
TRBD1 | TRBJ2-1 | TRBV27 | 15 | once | CASSLDRVGWNEQFF | TGTGCCAGCAGTCTCGACAGGGTCGGGTGGAATGAGCAGTTCTTC
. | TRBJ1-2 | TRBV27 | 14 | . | CASSLSRDNYGYTF | TGTGCCAGCAGTTTGAGCCGGGATAACTATGGCTACACCTTC
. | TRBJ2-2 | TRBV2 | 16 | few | CASSGIAVSTRGELFF | TGTGCCAGCAGTGGAATAGCGGTCTCTACACGGGGGGAGCTGTTTTTT
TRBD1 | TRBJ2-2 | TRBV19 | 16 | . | CASRGLGTGYTGELFF | TGTGCCAGTAGGGGTCTTGGGACAGGTTACACCGGGGAGCTGTTTTTT
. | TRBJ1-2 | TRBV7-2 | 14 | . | CASSLGPANYGYTF | TGTGCCAGCAGCTTAGGGCCTGCTAACTATGGCTACACCTTC
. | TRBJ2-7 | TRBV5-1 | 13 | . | CASSYPRANEQYF | TGCGCCAGCAGCTACCCCAGGGCGAACGAGCAGTACTTC
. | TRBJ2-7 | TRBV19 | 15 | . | CASSIAAGAYYEQYF | TGTGCCAGTAGTATAGCGGCAGGGGCGTACTACGAGCAGTACTTC
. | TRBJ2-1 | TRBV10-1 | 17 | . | CASSESPPGPTYNEQFF | TGCGCCAGCAGTGAGTCTCCCCCAGGGCCAACCTACAATGAGCAGTTCTTC
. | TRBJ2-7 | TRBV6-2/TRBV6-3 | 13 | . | CASSYLQGYEQYF | TGTGCCAGCAGTTACCTCCAGGGGTACGAGCAGTACTTC
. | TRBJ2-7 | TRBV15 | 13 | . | CATSLISGDEQYF | TGTGCCACCAGTTTAATATCGGGGGACGAGCAGTACTTC
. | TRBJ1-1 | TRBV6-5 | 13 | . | CASSYVQGNMAFF | TGTGCCAGCAGTTATGTACAGGGAAATATGGCTTTCTTT
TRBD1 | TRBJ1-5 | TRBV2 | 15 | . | CASSRTGQGNQPQHF | TGTGCCAGCAGCAGAACGGGACAGGGCAATCAGCCCCAGCATTTT
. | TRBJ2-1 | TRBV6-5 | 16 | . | CASSYIAGAAYNEQFF | TGTGCCAGCAGTTACATCGCGGGGGCAGCCTACAATGAGCAGTTCTTC
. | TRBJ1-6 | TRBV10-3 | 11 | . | CAISGGLVLHF | TGTGCCATCAGTGGGGGACTTGTCCTCCACTTT
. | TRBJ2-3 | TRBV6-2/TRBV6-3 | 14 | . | CASSSVRGTDTQYF | TGTGCCAGCAGTTCAGTCAGAGGGACAGATACGCAGTATTTT
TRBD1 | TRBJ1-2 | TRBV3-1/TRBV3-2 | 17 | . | CASRPQAGQGTNYGYTF | TGTGCCAGCAGACCCCAGGCGGGACAGGGGACCAACTATGGCTACACCTTC
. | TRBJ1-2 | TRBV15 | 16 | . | CATSRESAGFRPGYTF | TGTGCCACCAGCAGAGAATCGGCGGGTTTTCGTCCTGGCTACACCTTC
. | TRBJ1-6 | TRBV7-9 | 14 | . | CASSSQGQDSPLHF | TGTGCCAGCAGCTCACAGGGCCAGGATTCACCCCTCCACTTT
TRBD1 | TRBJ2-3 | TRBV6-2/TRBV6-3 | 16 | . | CASSYRSGTGGDTQYF | TGTGCCAGCAGTTATCGGTCCGGGACAGGGGGGGATACGCAGTATTTT
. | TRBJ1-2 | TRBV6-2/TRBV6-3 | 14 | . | CASSYRDKNYGYTF | TGTGCCAGCAGTTACCGGGATAAAAACTATGGCTACACCTTC
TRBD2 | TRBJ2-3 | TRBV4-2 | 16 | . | CASSQALAGGPDTQYF | TGTGCCAGCAGCCAAGCACTAGCGGGGGGGCCAGATACGCAGTATTTT
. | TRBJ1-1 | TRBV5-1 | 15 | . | CASRGQGLWNTEAFF | TGCGCCAGCAGGGGTCAGGGCCTCTGGAACACTGAAGCTTTCTTT
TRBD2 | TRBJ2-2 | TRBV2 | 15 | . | CASNKASGGTGELFF | TGTGCCAGCAACAAGGCTAGCGGGGGGACCGGGGAGCTGTTTTTT
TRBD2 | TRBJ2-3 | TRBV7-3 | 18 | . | CASSFPGTSGGSTDTQYF | TGTGCCAGCAGCTTCCCCGGGACTAGCGGGGGTAGCACAGATACGCAGTATTTT
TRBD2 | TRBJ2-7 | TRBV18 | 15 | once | CASSPRGTTNYEQYF | TGTGCCAGCTCACCCCGGGGGACTACGAACTACGAGCAGTACTTC
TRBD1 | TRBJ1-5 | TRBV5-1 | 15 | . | CASSLTGQSNQPQHF | TGCGCCAGCAGTCTAACGGGACAGAGCAATCAGCCCCAGCATTTT
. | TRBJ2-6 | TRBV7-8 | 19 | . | CASSFRRRTGGAGANVLTF | TGTGCCAGCAGCTTCCGAAGGCGCACAGGGGGGGCTGGGGCCAACGTCCTGACTTTC
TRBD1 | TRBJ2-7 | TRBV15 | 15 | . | CATSVGGTGKYEQYF | TGTGCCACCAGCGTTGGGGGGACAGGAAAATACGAGCAGTACTTC
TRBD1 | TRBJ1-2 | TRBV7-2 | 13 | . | CASRPDRGLGYTF | TGTGCCAGCAGACCCGACAGGGGGCTCGGCTACACCTTC
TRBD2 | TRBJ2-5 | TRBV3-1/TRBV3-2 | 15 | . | CASSRTLAGEETQYF | TGTGCCAGCAGTCGTACGCTAGCGGGGGAAGAGACCCAGTACTTC
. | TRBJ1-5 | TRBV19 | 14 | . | CASRQGYSNQPQHF | TGTGCCAGTAGACAGGGCTATAGCAATCAGCCCCAGCATTTT